These 28 T cell receptor beta chains came from one sample sequenced in a study of shared T cell receptors in the human thymus. Profiled with immunoSEQ multiplex PCR; TCRdb holds only in-frame clones, not every one. The sample yields 700,000 or so clones, approximately 85% seen once. The same specimen was also included in a second study, on human thymus T cells.

Sequenced sample: thymocytes. These TCRs come from a girl in the first two years of life with a congenital heart defect.

The chain employs TRBV6-5 and TRBJ1-2; tentative D call: TRBD1 (5 bases). Germline CDR1 MNHEY, CDR2 SVGAGI. Trimming cost V 5 bases and J 14 bases, with 21 bases left between them. This CDR3 contains 13 residues. CDR3 nucleotide sequence: TGTGCCAGCAGTGTAGGTACAGGCCCAGTACGAACCTTC. This sequence encodes CASSVGTGPVRTF.

This clone was detected a few times. The J gene is TRBJ1-1, the V gene TRBV5-8; TRBD1 matches at 8 bases. The V segment lost 5 bases and the J segment 3 bases; nucleotides outside the gene matches: 12. The CDR3 sequence is 16 residues long. Per germline, CDR1 SGHTS and CDR2 YDEGEE. The CDR3 sequence is CASREWTGRLDTEAFF. The CDR3 coding sequence is TGTGCCAGCAGGGAATGGACAGGGAGATTAGACACTGAAGCTTTCTTT.

The gene calls are TRBV10-2 and TRBJ2-7; 8 bases align to TRBD2. The CDR3 is made up of 14 amino acids. Looked up from germline, CDR1 is WSHSY and CDR2 is SAAADI. V lost 6 bases to trimming and J lost 3 bases; unmatched junction nucleotides: 7. The CDR3 loop is CASSGTRTYYEQYF. In DNA, the CDR3 is TGCGCCAGCAGCGGGACTAGAACCTACTACGAGCAGTACTTC.

This clone was detected a few times. The rearrangement joins TRBV5-4 to TRBJ2-2; D might be TRBD2 (5 bases). V lost 8 bases and J 5 bases, leaving 19 bases between the germline ends. This CDR3 contains 15 residues. The germline V gene has CDR1 SGHNT and CDR2 YYREEE (reference sequence). The CDR3 loop reads CARPPGSLRTGELFF. The CDR3 DNA reads TGTGCCAGGCCCCCGGGGTCATTGAGGACCGGGGAGCTGTTTTTT.

Here the CDR3 DNA reads TGTGCCAGCAGCTTTGGAAGGGGCACCACGAGCTCCTATAATTCACCCCTCCACTTT. Amino acid sequence: CASSFGRGTTSSYNSPLHF. The gene calls are TRBV7-9 and TRBJ1-6; maybe TRBD1 (5 bases). V lost 3 bases and J 0 bases, leaving 18 bases between the germline ends. The CDR3 spans 19 residues. CDR1 and CDR2 from the germline V gene are SEHNR and FQNEAQ (reference sequence). Complete variable domain (other parts from reference TRBV7-9 and TRBJ1-6): DTGVSQNPRHKITKRGQNVTFRCDPISEHNRLYWYRQTLGQGPEFLTYFQNEAQLEKSRLLSDRFSAERPKGSFSTLEIQRTEQGDSAMYLCASSFGRGTTSSYNSPLHFGNGTRLTVT.

This clone was counted only a few times. The rearrangement joins TRBV4-1 to TRBJ1-4; tentatively, D is TRBD1 (5 bases). V lost 3 bases, J lost 11 bases, and 34 bases lay in between. This CDR3 is built from 20 residues. Per germline, CDR1 MGHRA and CDR2 YSYEKL. For the CDR3, the DNA is TGCGCCAGCAGCCAGGCCTCGGACACGCCGGCCTTTACTGGAGAGTGGAAACTGTTTTTT. It is translated as CASSQASDTPAFTGEWKLFF.

The chain has TRBV5-1 and TRBJ2-5, with a weak D call TRBD2 (6 bases). The CDR3 is made up of 14 amino acids. Germline CDR1 is SGHRS and CDR2 is YFSETQ. The V end was cut by 0 bases, the J end by 1 base, with 7 bases between. CDR3: CASSLGGTQETQYF. The CDR3 bases are TGCGCCAGCAGCTTGGGCGGGACCCAAGAGACCCAGTACTTC.

This clone has a handful of counts. V gene TRBV12-5 combines with J gene TRBJ2-1; 9 bases are shared with TRBD1. This CDR3 contains 15 residues. Trimming at V came to 9 bases and at J to 0 bases, leaving 6 bases not matched to a gene. Germline CDR1 reads LGHNT; CDR2 reads FRNRAP. The CDR3 bases are TGTGCTAGCGACCAGACAGGGGGCTCCTACAATGAGCAGTTCTTC. Its protein product is CASDQTGGSYNEQFF.

The chain is built from TRBV9 and TRBJ2-2; perhaps TRBD1 as D (5 bases). Deletions cut 4 bases from V and 0 bases from J, with 10 bases between. Germline CDR1 SGDLS, CDR2 YYNGEE. There are 15 residues in the CDR3. As DNA, the CDR3 is TGTGCCAGCAGCCCCCAGGGCCCGAACACCGGGGAGCTGTTTTTT. It yields the protein CASSPQGPNTGELFF.

The genes are TRBV25-1 and TRBJ1-1; tentative D call: TRBD1 (5 bases). Germline V gene lookup returns CDR1 MGHDK and CDR2 SYGVNS. There are 13 residues in the CDR3. V was pared by 6 bases and J by 7 bases, with 15 bases between. The CDR3 here is CASSEPRGGEAFF. The DNA of the CDR3 is TGTGCCAGCAGCGAACCGAGGGGAGGTGAAGCTTTCTTT. Combining the CDR3 with reference TRBV25-1 and TRBJ1-1 gives the whole variable domain EADIYQTPRYLVIGTGKKITLECSQTMGHDKMYWYQQDPGMELHLIHYSYGVNSTEKGDLSSESTVSRIRTEHFPLTLESARPSHTSQYLCASSEPRGGEAFFGQGTRLTVV.

V usage is TRBV4-1 and J usage is TRBJ2-1; 7 bases are a match to TRBD2. The CDR3 contains 17 residues. The germline V gene encodes CDR1 MGHRA and CDR2 YSYEKL. V lost 0 bases to trimming and J lost 2 bases; unmatched junction nucleotides: 7. Written as DNA, the CDR3 is TGCGCCAGCAGCCAAGATTTGGGAGCGGGAACCTACAATGAGCAGTTCTTC. It yields the protein CASSQDLGAGTYNEQFF.

The J gene is TRBJ1-2, the V gene TRBV9; 7 bases are a match to TRBD1. Per the germline V gene, CDR1 is SGDLS and CDR2 is YYNGEE. The CDR3 is 16 residues long. After removal of 0 bases from V and 3 bases from J, the junction contained 8 bases not matched to a gene. The CDR3 is CASSVALTGQDYGYTF. Here the CDR3 DNA reads TGTGCCAGCAGCGTAGCATTGACAGGGCAAGACTATGGCTACACCTTC.

The V gene is TRBV9, the J gene TRBJ2-2; D is unclear. The CDR3 length is 15 residues. CDR1 and CDR2 from the germline V gene are SGDLS and YYNGEE. V lost 6 bases to trimming and J lost 5 bases, with 17 bases between them. The CDR3 protein is CASNPHSERTGELFF. In DNA form, the CDR3 reads TGTGCCAGCAACCCCCACTCCGAGAGGACCGGGGAGCTGTTTTTT.

In DNA form, the CDR3 reads TGTGCCAGCAGCTTACCCAGTTTGCTCATTGGTGGCTACACCTTC. It is translated as CASSLPSLLIGGYTF. This rearrangement joins TRBV7-2 to TRBJ1-2, with unresolved D. The CDR3 consists of 15 residues. V lost 2 bases, J lost 7 bases, and 17 bases lay in between. Germline loops: CDR1 SGHTA, CDR2 FQGNSA.

As for this clone: Other DNA sequences in the sample encode the same CDR3. The chain carries TRBV2 and TRBJ2-7; 8 bases map to TRBD1. The CDR3 covers 17 residues. V shed 0 bases and J 2 bases; nucleotides not matched to a gene: 9. The germline CDR1 and CDR2 sequences are SNHLY and FYNNEI. The CDR3 is CASSEATRDRGAYEQYF. The CDR3 nucleotides read TGTGCCAGCAGTGAAGCCACTCGAGACAGGGGAGCCTACGAGCAGTACTTC.

The chain joins TRBV6-5 to TRBJ1-1, with 8 bases aligning to TRBD1. Germline loops: CDR1 MNHEY, CDR2 SVGAGI. V lost 2 bases to trimming and J lost 5 bases; unmatched junction nucleotides: 4. This CDR3 is built from 14 residues. CDR3 bases: TGTGCCAGCAGTTACACCAGGGGGCAAACTGAAGCTTTCTTT. It yields the protein CASSYTRGQTEAFF.

V and J are TRBV5-5 and TRBJ1-1; no reliable D call. From germline, CDR1 is SGHKS and CDR2 YYEKEE (reference sequence). The CDR3 runs 13 residues. The V gene lost 3 bases and the J gene lost 2 bases, with 8 bases spanning the gap. The CDR3 nucleotides read TGTGCCAGCAGCTCGTACATTAACACTGAAGCTTTCTTT. It translates to CASSSYINTEAFF. Full variable domain (missing parts from reference TRBV5-5 and TRBJ1-1): DAGVTQSPTHLIKTRGQQVTLRCSPISGHKSVSWYQQVLGQGPQFIFQYYEKEERGRGNFPDRFSARQFPNYSSELNVNALLLGDSALYLCASSSYINTEAFFGQGTRLTVV.

The genes are TRBV7-2 and TRBJ1-2, with a possible D match to TRBD1 (5 bases). The length of the CDR3 is 14 residues. Germline lookup yields CDR1 SGHTA and CDR2 FQGNSA. Trimming pared 6 bases from V and 2 bases from J, leaving 13 bases between. The CDR3: CASRHDSVNYGYTF. As DNA, the CDR3 is TGTGCCAGCAGACATGACAGCGTAAACTATGGCTACACCTTC.

V usage is TRBV19 and J usage is TRBJ1-6, with TRBD1 identical over 10 bases. This CDR3 is 18 amino acids long. The germline V gene has CDR1 LNHDA and CDR2 SQIVND (reference sequence). The V and J ends lost 3 bases and 9 bases, in that order; junction bases with no gene match: 14. The CDR3: CASSMMSGQGIFVSPLHF. The CDR3 nucleotides are TGTGCCAGTAGTATGATGTCGGGACAGGGGATTTTTGTTTCACCCCTCCACTTT.

The chain recombines TRBV7-9 with TRBJ1-1; D call uncertain. Germline assignment: CDR1 SEHNR and CDR2 FQNEAQ (reference sequence). CDR3 length equals 14 residues. Trimming took 7 bases from V and 8 from J, leaving 20 bases between them. CDR3 sequence (DNA): TGTGCCAGCACCACCGTCCCGACACAGAAGGAAGCTTTCTTT. It specifies CASTTVPTQKEAFF.

This clone was observed a handful of times. The chain carries TRBV29-1 and TRBJ1-1, with D perhaps matching TRBD1 (6 bases). V was cut by 6 bases and J by 1 base, with 18 bases left in between. The CDR3 spans 15 residues. Looked up from germline, CDR1 is SQVTM and CDR2 is ANQGSEA. CDR3 nucleotide sequence: TGCAGCGTCGCTCTGCCGGGACACGAGAACACTGAAGCTTTCTTT. Encoded protein: CSVALPGHENTEAFF.

V gene TRBV27 combines with J gene TRBJ2-2, with D unclear. This CDR3 is 14 amino acids long. The V end was cut by 5 bases, the J end by 4 bases, with 11 bases between. Germline values: CDR1 MNHEY, CDR2 SMNVEV (reference sequence). The CDR3 loop reads CASSPNRSTGELFF. The CDR3 DNA is TGTGCCAGCAGTCCAAACAGATCCACCGGGGAGCTGTTTTTT.

This chain links TRBV29-1 with TRBJ1-4; 8 bases align to TRBD1. The CDR3 contains 17 residues. The ends lost 4 bases at V and 3 bases at J; junction bases unmatched: 13. CDR1 is SQVTM and CDR2 is ANQGSEA in the germline V gene. The CDR3 loop is CSVALTKDRASNEKLFF. The CDR3 region has the DNA TGCAGCGTTGCCCTAACCAAGGACAGGGCGTCTAATGAAAAACTGTTTTTT.

The chain uses TRBV4-1 and TRBJ1-2; D possibly corresponds to TRBD1 (5 bases). Germline V gene data show CDR1 as MGHRA and CDR2 as YSYEKL. The CDR3 has 14 residues. V was clipped by 1 base and J by 6 bases, with 12 bases between them. CDR3 coding DNA: TGCGCCAGCAGCCAAGTGCCAGGGCTGGATGGCTACACCTTC. Its protein is CASSQVPGLDGYTF.

This chain connects TRBV27 to TRBJ1-1, with D possibly matching TRBD1 (5 bases). The V and J ends lost 5 bases and 1 base respectively, with 17 bases between them. The CDR3 covers 16 residues. Germline CDR1 MNHEY, CDR2 SMNVEV (reference sequence). The CDR3 spells CASSPVRRGRNTEAFF. CDR3 DNA: TGTGCCAGCAGTCCCGTTAGAAGGGGAAGGAACACTGAAGCTTTCTTT.

V usage is TRBV9 and J usage is TRBJ1-5; D unresolved. Looked up from germline, CDR1 is SGDLS and CDR2 is YYNGEE. The V and J ends lost 0 bases and 4 bases respectively, with 5 bases between them. The CDR3 has 13 amino acids. This chain's CDR3 is CASSVGPNQPQHF. Here the CDR3 DNA reads TGTGCCAGCAGCGTAGGTCCAAATCAGCCCCAGCATTTT.

J is TRBJ1-5 and V is TRBV5-1; TRBD1 aligns across 7 bases. J lost 2 bases, V lost 1 base, and 6 bases had no gene match. From germline, CDR1 is SGHRS and CDR2 YFSETQ. This CDR3 has 16 amino acids. The CDR3 DNA sequence: TGCGCCAGCAGCTTGCTCCCACAGGGGTGCAATCAGCCCCAGCATTTT. Amino acid sequence: CASSLLPQGCNQPQHF.

The V call is TRBV11-2, the J call TRBJ2-7; no clear D. The length of the CDR3 is 14 residues. With 3 bases removed from V and 0 bases from J, the gap between germline ends came to 9 bases. Germline-derived CDR1 and CDR2 are SGHAT and FQNNGV. CDR3 bases: TGTGCCAGCAGCTTGACAAGGCCCTCCTACGAGCAGTACTTC. It is translated as CASSLTRPSYEQYF.